Listed below are T cell receptor beta chains from one sample, sequenced in a study of T cells in Graves' hyperthyroidism and ophthalmopathy. MiXCR, applied by TCRdb to the multiplex PCR reads, yields one record per CDR3 protein. Counted here are hundreds of thousands of distinct CDR3 sequences, around 13% occurring once; the ten biggest clones make up around 12%. Source material: blood. The source of these receptors is a woman aged 45-59 years with Graves' ophthalmopathy. Both conserved end residues are part of each CDR3. A D gene is named only where the DNA matches it firmly. Rows may omit the clone size; those that give it use once, few, many or a size class.

NA TRBD2 TRBJ2-5 TRBV6-2/TRBV6-3 CASSYSFSGEKYF TGTGCCAGCAGTTACTCGTTTAGCGGGGAAAAGTACTTC
many NA TRBJ2-7 TRBV7-2 CASSSGGGYEQYF TGTGCCAGCAGTTCCGGTGGGGGCTACGAGCAGTACTTC
many TRBD1 TRBJ1-5 TRBV6-1 CASNLDRGSNQPQHF TGTGCCAGCAACTTAGACAGGGGCAGCAATCAGCCCCAGCATTTT
NA TRBD2 TRBJ2-1 TRBV9 CASSDIALAGSYNEQFF TGTGCCAGCAGCGACATCGCGCTAGCGGGGTCCTACAATGAGCAGTTCTTC
NA TRBD2 TRBJ2-7 TRBV6-2/TRBV6-3 CASSYSRTGGSVYEQYF TGTGCCAGCAGTTACAGTCGAACGGGAGGGTCCGTCTACGAGCAGTACTTC
many NA TRBJ1-6 TRBV5-1 CASSALHGDGSPLHF TGCGCCAGCAGCGCCCTCCATGGCGACGGGTCACCCCTCCACTTT
many NA TRBJ1-1 TRBV27 CASTPSRLWTEAFF TGTGCCAGCACCCCTTCGAGGTTGTGGACTGAAGCTTTCTTT
NA TRBD2 TRBJ2-3 TRBV14 CASSQLAGRNTQYF TGTGCCAGCAGCCAACTAGCGGGGAGAAATACGCAGTATTTT
many TRBD1 TRBJ1-1 TRBV7-2 CASSFQTRQGGTEAFF TGTGCCAGCAGCTTCCAGACTAGACAGGGTGGCACTGAAGCTTTCTTT
many NA TRBJ1-2 TRBV28 CASTPGREYGYTF TGTGCCAGCACCCCGGGGCGGGAGTACGGCTACACCTTC
few NA TRBJ2-6 TRBV29-1 CSVDQGANVLTF TGCAGCGTTGACCAGGGCGCCAACGTCCTGACTTTC
NA TRBD1 TRBJ1-2 TRBV29-1 CSVRDSKNYGYTF TGCAGCGTGAGGGACAGCAAAAACTATGGCTACACCTTC
NA TRBD2 TRBJ2-3 TRBV9 CASSVETSRSDTQYF TGTGCCAGCAGCGTAGAGACTAGCCGGAGTGATACGCAGTATTTT